Listed below are T cell receptor beta chains from one sample, sequenced in a study of identifying expanded T cells in peripheral blood. The method was immunoSEQ multiplex PCR; TCRdb's version includes in-frame clones alone and lacks a portion of them. The sample records some 72,000 clones, 90% being singletons. Input material: blood. The origin of the receptors is a person aged 18 to 75 in good health. Both conserved end residues are part of each CDR3. D genes are given only for firm matches. Some rows mark clone size as missing; the rest say once, few, many or name a class of expanded clone.

13,.,TRBV5-1,.,TRBJ2-3,CASSLAPADTQYF,TGCGCCAGCAGCTTGGCCCCGGCAGATACGCAGTATTTT
13,.,TRBV6-5,.,TRBJ1-1,CASSMGFDTEAFF,TGTGCCAGCAGTATGGGATTTGACACTGAAGCTTTCTTT
15,TRBD1,TRBV10-3,.,TRBJ1-2,CAISPTGEGYYGYTF,TGTGCCATCAGTCCGACAGGGGAAGGTTACTATGGCTACACCTTC
15,TRBD2,TRBV27,once,TRBJ2-1,CASRPRTSGQFEQFF,TGTGCCAGCAGACCCAGGACTAGCGGCCAATTTGAGCAGTTCTTC
13,TRBD1,TRBV9,.,TRBJ1-2,CASSVDQGDGYTF,TGTGCCAGCAGCGTAGACCAGGGGGATGGCTACACCTTC
13,TRBD1,TRBV5-4,.,TRBJ2-7,CASSLPGGSEQYF,TGTGCCAGCAGCTTGCCAGGGGGCAGCGAGCAGTACTTC
13,.,TRBV5-4,once,TRBJ2-5,CASSLRYQETQYF,TGTGCCAGCAGCTTGCGGTATCAAGAGACCCAGTACTTC
13,.,TRBV29-1,.,TRBJ1-1,CSVEASTNTEAFF,TGCAGCGTTGAGGCCAGCACGAACACTGAAGCTTTCTTT
13,.,TRBV14,.,TRBJ1-1,CASSQGRNTEAFF,TGTGCCAGCAGCCAAGGAAGGAACACTGAAGCTTTCTTT
15,.,TRBV4-1,.,TRBJ2-1,CASSQEDSIYNEQFF,TGCGCCAGCAGCCAAGAGGACAGCATCTACAATGAGCAGTTCTTC
18,TRBD2,TRBV7-6,.,TRBJ2-3,CASSLRVGLAGGADTQYF,TGTGCCAGCAGCTTACGGGTGGGCCTAGCGGGGGGCGCAGATACGCAGTATTTT
12,.,TRBV25-1,.,TRBJ2-2,CASRANTGELFF,TGTGCCAGCCGCGCAAACACCGGGGAGCTGTTTTTT
13,.,TRBV6-6,.,TRBJ2-1,CASSYSRSNEQFF,TGTGCCAGCAGTTACTCGAGGTCCAATGAGCAGTTCTTC
14,.,TRBV11-2,.,TRBJ2-1,CASSRTRLSNEQFF,TGTGCCAGCAGCCGGACCCGCCTTAGTAATGAGCAGTTCTTC
14,.,TRBV11-2,once,TRBJ2-3,CASKGGPSTDTQYF,TGTGCCAGCAAAGGCGGGCCTAGCACAGATACGCAGTATTTT
12,.,TRBV2,.,TRBJ2-5,CASSIGEATQYF,TGTGCCAGCAGTATTGGCGAGGCGACCCAGTACTTC
15,.,TRBV6-4,.,TRBJ2-6,CASSDSTSGANVLTF,TGTGCCAGCAGTGACTCAACCTCTGGGGCCAACGTCCTGACTTTC
13,.,TRBV10-2,few,TRBJ1-2,CASSESPRDGYTF,TGCGCCAGCAGTGAGTCTCCCAGGGATGGCTACACCTTC
11,.,TRBV29-1,.,TRBJ1-3,CSVEGGETLYF,TGCAGCGTTGAAGGGGGGGAGACCTTATATTTT
14,.,TRBV10-2,.,TRBJ1-2,CASSESTVNYGYTF,TGCGCCAGCAGTGAGAGCACAGTAAACTATGGCTACACCTTC
13,.,TRBV7-6,.,TRBJ2-1,CASSLGRVNEQFF,TGTGCCAGCAGCTTAGGGCGGGTCAATGAGCAGTTCTTC
14,.,TRBV6-5,.,TRBJ2-2,CASSYEGWTGELFF,TGTGCCAGCAGTTACGAGGGCTGGACCGGGGAGCTGTTTTTT
14,.,TRBV10-1,.,TRBJ1-3,CASICKGSGNTIYF,TGCGCCAGCATCTGCAAGGGCTCTGGAAACACCATATATTTT
15,.,TRBV10-3,.,TRBJ1-1,CAISEVQGWNTEAFF,TGTGCCATCAGTGAGGTGCAGGGGTGGAACACTGAAGCTTTCTTT
15,.,TRBV7-8,.,TRBJ2-7,CASSLSRGRPYEQYF,TGTGCCAGCAGCTTATCGAGGGGACGCCCCTACGAGCAGTACTTC
14,.,TRBV4-3,.,TRBJ1-1,CASSQDGARGEAFF,TGCGCCAGCAGCCAAGACGGGGCCAGGGGTGAAGCTTTCTTT
16,.,TRBV30,once,TRBJ2-5,CAWSVASRALGETQYF,TGTGCCTGGAGTGTAGCGTCGCGAGCCCTGGGGGAGACCCAGTACTTC
15,.,TRBV5-4,.,TRBJ2-2,CASSVRDKAPGELFF,TGTGCCAGCAGCGTGCGGGACAAGGCTCCCGGGGAGCTGTTTTTT
13,.,TRBV9,.,TRBJ2-1,CASSKYDYNEQFF,TGTGCCAGCTCAAAGTATGATTACAATGAGCAGTTCTTC
13,.,TRBV19,.,TRBJ1-6,CASSNREDSPLHF,TGTGCCAGTAGTAACAGGGAGGATTCACCCCTCCACTTT
13,TRBD1,TRBV6-4,.,TRBJ2-3,CASSGTGTDTQYF,TGTGCCAGCAGTGGGACAGGGACAGATACGCAGTATTTT
14,.,TRBV19,.,TRBJ1-5,CASSNRLSNQPQHF,TGTGCCAGTAGTAACAGGTTAAGCAATCAGCCCCAGCATTTT
14,TRBD1,TRBV19,.,TRBJ2-3,CASSRGTGTDTQYF,TGTGCCAGTAGTAGAGGGACAGGCACAGATACGCAGTATTTT
13,TRBD1,TRBV10-1,.,TRBJ1-1,CASSQSGTAEAFF,TGCGCCAGCAGCCAAAGCGGGACAGCCGAAGCTTTCTTT
15,.,TRBV7-2,.,TRBJ2-3,CASSPSGDSTDTQYF,TGTGCCAGCAGCCCCAGCGGAGATAGCACAGATACGCAGTATTTT
18,TRBD2,TRBV11-2,.,TRBJ2-5,CASSSPPGTSGGKETQYF,TGTGCCAGCAGCTCCCCACCTGGGACTAGCGGGGGGAAAGAGACCCAGTACTTC
15,.,TRBV13,once,TRBJ1-2,CASSSRQAIFYGYTF,TGTGCCAGCAGCTCACGACAGGCGATATTCTATGGCTACACCTTC
13,.,TRBV6-1,.,TRBJ2-1,CASSDYLRNEQFF,TGTGCCAGCAGTGACTACCTCCGGAATGAGCAGTTCTTC
18,.,TRBV9,.,TRBJ2-2,CASSVSPTGTPATGELFF,TGTGCCAGCAGCGTGTCCCCAACTGGGACTCCTGCCACCGGGGAGCTGTTTTTT
14,.,TRBV10-3,.,TRBJ2-7,CAISAVGDPYEQYF,TGTGCCATCAGTGCAGTAGGGGACCCCTACGAGCAGTACTTC
11,.,TRBV7-2,.,TRBJ1-2,CASSSNYGYTF,TGTGCCAGCAGCTCAAACTATGGCTACACCTTC
15,TRBD1,TRBV19,.,TRBJ1-5,CASGQGDYSNQPQHF,TGTGCCAGTGGACAGGGGGATTATAGCAATCAGCCCCAGCATTTT
15,TRBD2,TRBV11-2,.,TRBJ2-1,CASSLGAGGHNEQFF,TGTGCCAGCAGCCTAGGGGCGGGGGGGCACAATGAGCAGTTCTTC
15,.,TRBV4-3,.,TRBJ2-1,CASSLGRSPYNEQFF,TGCGCCAGCAGCCTTGGGCGTTCCCCCTACAATGAGCAGTTCTTC
18,TRBD1,TRBV7-9,.,TRBJ2-2,CASSLDPGGFSFIGELFF,TGTGCCAGCAGCTTAGACCCAGGGGGCTTTAGTTTCATCGGGGAGCTGTTTTTT
11,.,TRBV7-2,.,TRBJ2-7,CASSLVHEQYF,TGTGCCAGCAGCTTAGTACACGAGCAGTACTTC
11,.,TRBV6-1,.,TRBJ1-2,CASSRVHGYTF,TGTGCCAGCAGTAGGGTTCATGGCTACACCTTC
13,.,TRBV19,.,TRBJ1-1,CASSISINTEAFF,TGTGCCAGTAGTATAAGTATAAACACTGAAGCTTTCTTT
13,.,TRBV6-4,.,TRBJ2-1,CASSDSRYNEQFF,TGTGCCAGCAGTGACTCTCGGTACAATGAGCAGTTCTTC
14,TRBD1,TRBV9,.,TRBJ2-7,CASSVTGDRREQYF,TGTGCCAGCAGCGTAACAGGGGACCGGCGTGAGCAGTACTTC
17,TRBD2,TRBV16,.,TRBJ2-1,CASSQSLLAGGSPEQFF,TGTGCCAGCAGCCAATCCCTACTAGCGGGAGGGTCGCCTGAGCAGTTCTTC